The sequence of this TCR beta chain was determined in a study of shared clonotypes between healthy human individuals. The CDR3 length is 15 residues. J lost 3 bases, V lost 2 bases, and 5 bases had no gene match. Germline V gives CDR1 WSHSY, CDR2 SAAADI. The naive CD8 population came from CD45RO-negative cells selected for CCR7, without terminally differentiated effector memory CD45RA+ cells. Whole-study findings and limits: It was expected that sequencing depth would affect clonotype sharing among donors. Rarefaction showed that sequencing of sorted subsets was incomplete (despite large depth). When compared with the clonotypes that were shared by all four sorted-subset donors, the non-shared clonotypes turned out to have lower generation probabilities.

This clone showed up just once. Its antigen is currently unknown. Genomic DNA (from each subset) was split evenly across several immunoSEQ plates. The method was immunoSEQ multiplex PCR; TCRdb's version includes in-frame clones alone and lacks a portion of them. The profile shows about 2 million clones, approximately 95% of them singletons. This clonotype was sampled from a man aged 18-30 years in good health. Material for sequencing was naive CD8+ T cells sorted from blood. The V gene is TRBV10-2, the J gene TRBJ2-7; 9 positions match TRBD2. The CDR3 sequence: CASSETSGLNYEQYF. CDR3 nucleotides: TGCGCCAGCAGTGAGACTAGCGGGCTTAACTACGAGCAGTACTTC.